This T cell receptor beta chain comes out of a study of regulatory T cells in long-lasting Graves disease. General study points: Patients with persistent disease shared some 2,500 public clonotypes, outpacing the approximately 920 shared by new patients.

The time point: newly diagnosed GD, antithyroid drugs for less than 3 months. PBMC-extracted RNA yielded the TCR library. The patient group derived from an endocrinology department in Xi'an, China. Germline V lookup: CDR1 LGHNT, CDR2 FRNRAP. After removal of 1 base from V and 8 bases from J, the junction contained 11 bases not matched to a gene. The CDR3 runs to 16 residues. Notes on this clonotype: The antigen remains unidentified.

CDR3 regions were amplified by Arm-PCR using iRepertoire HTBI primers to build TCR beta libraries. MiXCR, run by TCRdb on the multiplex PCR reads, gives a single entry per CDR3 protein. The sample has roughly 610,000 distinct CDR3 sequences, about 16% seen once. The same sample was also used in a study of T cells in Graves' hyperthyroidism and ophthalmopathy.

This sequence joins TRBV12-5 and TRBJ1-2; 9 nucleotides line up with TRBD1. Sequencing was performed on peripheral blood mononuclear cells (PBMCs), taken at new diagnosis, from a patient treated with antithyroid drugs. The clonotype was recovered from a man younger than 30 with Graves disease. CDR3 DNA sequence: TGTGCTAGTGGTTTGGCCCGGGACAGGGAGGAGAAGGGCTACACCTTC. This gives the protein CASGLARDREEKGYTF. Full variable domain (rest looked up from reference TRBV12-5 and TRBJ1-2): DARVTQTPRHKVTEMGQEVTMRCQPILGHNTVFWYRQTMMQGLELLAYFRNRAPLDDSGMPKDRFSAEMPDATLATLKIQPSEPRDSAVYFCASGLARDREEKGYTFGSGTRLTVV.